This T cell receptor (beta chain) was captured by sequencing in a study of cytomegalovirus exposure and HLA in healthy donors. The study's findings and limits: Associated with cytomegalovirus, according to the listing, were 170 or so TCR beta chains. Based on reports, TCR beta sequences accurately predicted HLA-A and HLA-B alleles for most subjects. Reports indicated that the classifier achieved high specificity and sensitivity in diagnosing cytomegalovirus status.

Primers for the PCR totalled 60 Vbeta and 13 Jbeta. Sequencing used immunoSEQ multiplex PCR; TCRdb keeps in-frame clones, though not all of them. Here the sample spans fewer than 110,000 clones, roughly 87% being singletons. With regard to this clone: Its antigen is not known.

The CDR3 is made up of 14 amino acids. Germline loops: CDR1 SGHRS, CDR2 YFSETQ. With V trimmed by 5 bases and J by 7 bases, 7 bases remained unmatched. Material for sequencing was PBMCs. V and J are TRBV5-1 and TRBJ2-7, with 12 bases fitting TRBD1. This TCR derives from a man aged 25-45 years in good health and CMV-seropositive. CDR3 protein: CASRPGQGAEEQYF. The CDR3 DNA reads as TGCGCCAGCAGACCGGGACAGGGGGCTGAAGAGCAGTACTTC.